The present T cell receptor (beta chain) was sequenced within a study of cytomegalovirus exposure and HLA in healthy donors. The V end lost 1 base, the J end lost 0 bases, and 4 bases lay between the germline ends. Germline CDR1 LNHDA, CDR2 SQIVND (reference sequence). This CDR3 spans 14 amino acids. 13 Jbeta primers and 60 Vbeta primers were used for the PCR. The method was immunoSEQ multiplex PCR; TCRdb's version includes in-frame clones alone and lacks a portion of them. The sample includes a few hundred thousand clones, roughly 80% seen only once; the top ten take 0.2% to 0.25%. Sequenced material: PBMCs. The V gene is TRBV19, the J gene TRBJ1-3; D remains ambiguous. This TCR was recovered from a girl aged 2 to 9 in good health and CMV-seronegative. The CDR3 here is CASSIAYSGNTIYF. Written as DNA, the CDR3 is TGTGCCAGTAGTATAGCTTACTCTGGAAACACCATATATTTT.